These T cell receptor beta chains were read from a single sample in a study of molecular identifiers for immune sequencing clone quantification. TCRdb processed the PCR reads anew with MiXCR; each CDR3 protein has one entry. The sample lists 300,000 to 400,000 distinct CDR3 sequences, over 20% occurring once. The sequenced sample was naive CD8+ T cells from blood, with Jurkat cell RNA spiked in. The receptors come from a human donor in good health. Some libraries in this study had Jurkat cell RNA spiked in. Both conserved end residues are part of each CDR3. Fields, in order: V gene, D gene, J gene, clone size, CDR3 DNA, CDR3 protein. The D gene is left open where the match is weak. Clone size is given for some rows only: seen once, a few or many times, or a class if the clone is expanded.

TRBV4-3	.	TRBJ1-3	few	TGCGCCAGCAGCCATGATACAGGTACCTCTGGAAACACCATATATTTT	CASSHDTGTSGNTIYF
TRBV6-2/TRBV6-3	TRBD1	TRBJ2-7	.	TGTGCCAGCAGTCCGGGACAGCTGGACTACGAGCAGTACTTC	CASSPGQLDYEQYF
TRBV6-5	TRBD2	TRBJ2-5	few	TGTGCCAGCAGTTCCCCAACTAGCGGGAGCTCTGGGGAGACCCAGTACTTC	CASSSPTSGSSGETQYF
TRBV6-6	.	TRBJ2-2	many	TGTGCCAGCAGTTACACGACAGCCACCGGGGAGCTGTTTTTT	CASSYTTATGELFF
TRBV11-2	TRBD2	TRBJ2-7	.	TGTGCCAGCAGCGTCGGACTAGCGCCCTACGAGCAGTACTTC	CASSVGLAPYEQYF
TRBV7-9	TRBD2	TRBJ2-7	few	TGTGCCAGCAGCGTAAATCCGGGACTACTAATATACGAGCAGTACTTC	CASSVNPGLLIYEQYF
TRBV7-9	TRBD2	TRBJ2-3	.	TGTGCCAGCAGCCTGAGGACTAGCGATCCAGATACGCAGTATTTT	CASSLRTSDPDTQYF
TRBV11-2	.	TRBJ2-5	.	TGTGCCAGCAGCTTAGGTGGTAATTCGGAAGAGACCCAGTACTTC	CASSLGGNSEETQYF
TRBV7-6	.	TRBJ2-6	.	TGTGCCAGCAGCTGGGGGATGAGCTCTGGGGCCAACGTCCTGACTTTC	CASSWGMSSGANVLTF
TRBV20-1	TRBD2	TRBJ2-1	many	TGCAGTGCTAGAGAGGGACTAGCGACGCATGAGCAGTTCTTC	CSAREGLATHEQFF
TRBV19	.	TRBJ2-3	few	TGTGCCAGCCACCCAGGGGATAAGGCAGATACGCAGTATTTT	CASHPGDKADTQYF
TRBV4-3	.	TRBJ1-6	many	TGCGCCAGCAGCCAAGATTGGGGGTTGGTCTCCTATAATTCACCCCTCCACTTT	CASSQDWGLVSYNSPLHF
TRBV5-1	.	TRBJ2-7	many	TGCGCCAGCAGCTACACGGGACCCAGCTACGAGCAGTACTTC	CASSYTGPSYEQYF
TRBV29-1	.	TRBJ1-2	.	TGCAGCGTACAAGGGCCCTACACCTTC	CSVQGPYTF
TRBV4-1	TRBD1	TRBJ1-1	many	TGCGCCAGCAGCCAAGATTTGGGGACAGCGCTGAACACTGAAGCTTTCTTT	CASSQDLGTALNTEAFF